What follows describes a single T cell receptor beta chain. The source of the sample is a study of blood T cell repertoires in COVID-19. CDR3 length: 15 residues. V was cut by 0 bases and J by 3 bases, with 11 bases left in between. Germline lookup yields CDR1 LNHNV and CDR2 YYDKDF (reference sequence). Sequencing was performed with immunoSEQ multiplex PCR; in TCRdb, only in-frame clones are kept and a portion is missing. Of a few hundred thousand clones in the sample, roughly 84% are singletons; the top ten hold less than 1.5%. The clonotype originates from a woman aged 18 to 35 who had been exposed to COVID-19. The chain uses TRBV15 and TRBJ2-5; the D is unclear. Sequencing was performed on PBMCs or T cells enriched from blood (not recorded which). CDR3 sequence reads: CATSRDLIGEETQYF. CDR3 sequence (DNA): TGTGCCACCAGCAGAGATTTGATCGGAGAAGAGACCCAGTACTTC.